This TCR beta chain was captured in a study of shared clonotypes between healthy human individuals. Method: immunoSEQ multiplex PCR; TCRdb's copy keeps in-frame clones and lacks some. Here the sample spans about 480,000 clones, 75% to 80% being singletons. Sequencing input: PBMCs. The sequence was obtained from a woman between 40 and 50 years old in good health. Some clones in this sample may be carry-over from other donors' samples.

CDR3 in amino acids: CASSRGSGANVLTF. CDR3 nucleotides: TGTGCCAGTAGCAGGGGCTCTGGGGCCAACGTCCTGACTTTC. The rearrangement uses TRBV19 and TRBJ2-6; tentative D call: TRBD1 (6 bases). Germline loops: CDR1 LNHDA, CDR2 SQIVND (reference sequence). The CDR3 length is 14 residues. Trimming removed 6 bases at V and 0 bases at J, with 6 bases between.